These 28 T cell receptor beta chains were all obtained from the same sample, sequenced in a study of human T cells and chemical hapten exposure. Time point here: pre-sensitization, week 0. Treatment noted: therapeutic diphenylcyclopropenone sensitization with weekly scalp DPC. TCRdb processed the RACE reads anew with MiXCR; each CDR3 protein has one entry. The table shows around 120,000 distinct CDR3 sequences, with approximately 13% occurring only once. The source material was whole blood, sampled in connection with sensitization to the hapten diphenylcyclopropenone (DPC). These receptors all come from a woman under 30 with alopecia areata. Some clones in this sample may be carry-over from other donors' samples.

The CDR3 DNA reads as TGTGCCAGCAGCTTAGTGGGGGCACTTGCTGAAGCTTTCTTT. Residues: CASSLVGALAEAFF. The rearrangement uses TRBV7-2 and TRBJ1-1; possibly TRBD1 for D (6 bases). Germline loops: CDR1 SGHTA, CDR2 FQGNSA. This CDR3 has 14 residues. Trimming left V 1 base short and J 6 bases short, with 12 bases between.

About this clonotype: A much larger clone sits a single nucleotide away, making a read error possible. J is TRBJ1-6 and V is TRBV9; TRBD1 agrees at 8 bases. The CDR3 totals 14 residues. Germline CDR1 is SGDLS and CDR2 is YYNGEE. V shed 5 bases and J 7 bases; nucleotides not matched to a gene: 5. CDR3 sequence (DNA): TGTGCCAGCAGTTTTGACAGGGGCAATTCACCCCTCCACTTT. Translating it yields CASSFDRGNSPLHF. The variable domain in full, completed from reference TRBV9 and TRBJ1-6, reads DSGVTQTPKHLITATGQRVTLRCSPRSGDLSVYWYQQSLDQGLQFLIQYYNGEERAKGNILERFSAQQFPDLHSELNLSSLELGDSALYFCASSFDRGNSPLHFGNGTRLTVT.

This clonotype was seen repeatedly, ten times or more. V gene TRBV16 combines with J gene TRBJ2-7; D unclear. This CDR3 comprises 13 residues. The ends were cut back, 0 bases at V and 3 bases at J, with 6 bases in the middle. In germline, CDR1 is KGHSY, CDR2 FQNENV. The CDR3 is CASSQSPFYEQYF. The DNA of the CDR3 is TGTGCCAGCAGCCAATCCCCCTTCTACGAGCAGTACTTC.

This clonotype appeared many times. The V call is TRBV4-3, the J call TRBJ1-2; 7 positions match TRBD1. Germline V gene sequence: CDR1 LGHNA, CDR2 YSLEER. CDR3 length: 13 amino acids. The trim removed 4 bases at V and 6 bases at J, leaving 5 bases unmatched. The CDR3 loop is CASSLRQGDGYTF. The CDR3 coding sequence is TGCGCCAGCAGCCTTCGACAGGGAGATGGCTACACCTTC.

This clonotype was picked up a small number of times. The chain combines TRBV6-4 with TRBJ1-5; 7 bases align to TRBD1. After removal of 4 bases from V and 6 bases from J, the junction contained 3 bases not matched to a gene. Germline CDR1 and CDR2: MRHNA and SNTAGT. The CDR3 length is 13 residues. CDR3 nucleotide sequence: TGTGCCAGCAGTGGGGACAGTGGTCAGCCCCAGCATTTT. Protein product: CASSGDSGQPQHF.

This clonotype was counted at least ten times. CDR3 in amino acids: CSAKGGLNTEAFF. The CDR3 nucleotides are TGCAGTGCGAAGGGGGGCCTGAACACTGAAGCTTTCTTT. The chain recombines TRBV20-1 with TRBJ1-1; a weak D match, TRBD1 (6 bases). Deletions cut 6 bases from V and 0 bases from J, with 11 bases between. From germline, CDR1 is DFQATT and CDR2 SNEGSKA (reference sequence). CDR3 length: 13 amino acids.

This clonotype was seen only a few times. This chain links TRBV20-1 with TRBJ2-3, with D perhaps matching TRBD1 (6 bases). Germline V CDR1 and CDR2: DFQATT, SNEGSKA (reference sequence). The ends were cut back, 0 bases at V and 5 bases at J, with 21 bases in the middle. The CDR3 runs to 17 residues. CDR3 amino acids: CSARDQGWGPLGDTQYF. The CDR3 DNA reads TGCAGTGCTAGAGATCAGGGGTGGGGACCTCTGGGAGATACGCAGTATTTT.

The V call is TRBV5-5, the J call TRBJ1-2; D not certain. The germline CDR1 and CDR2 sequences are SGHKS and YYEKEE (reference sequence). The V end was cut by 4 bases, the J end by 0 bases, with 10 bases between. This CDR3 is 14 amino acids long. In DNA form, the CDR3 reads TGTGCCAGCAGCCCCAGACAACCTAACTATGGCTACACCTTC. Its protein product is CASSPRQPNYGYTF.

The chain links TRBV4-3 to TRBJ2-2; the match to TRBD2 covers 9 bases. CDR1 is LGHNA and CDR2 is YSLEER in the germline V gene. CDR3 size: 17 residues. V lost 1 base and J lost 8; bases outside the gene matches: 11. The CDR3 bases are TGCGCCAGCAGCCAAGCCGTCGGTAGCGGGGGATATGGGGAGCTGTTTTTT. Protein: CASSQAVGSGGYGELFF.

This clonotype has a handful of counts. The chain links TRBV10-3 to TRBJ1-2, with D perhaps TRBD1 (6 bases). Germline-derived CDR1 and CDR2 are ENHRY and SYGVKD. Trimming removed 5 bases from V and 5 bases from J, with 12 bases in between. CDR3 length: 13 amino acids. The CDR3 DNA is TGTGCCATCAGTTTGGACAGCACTTATGGCTACACCTTC. This encodes CAISLDSTYGYTF.

Ten or more counts support this clonotype. The J gene is TRBJ1-5, the V gene TRBV2; 9 nucleotides align to TRBD1. The junction had 7 bases not matched to a gene; V was cut back by 7 bases and J by 9 bases. The CDR3 spans 13 residues. Germline CDR1 and CDR2: SNHLY and FYNNEI. The DNA for the CDR3 is TGTGCCAGCACGGGCGACAGGGGGGCGCCCCAGCATTTT. Translated, it gives CASTGDRGAPQHF. The full variable domain, rest sourced from reference TRBV2 and TRBJ1-5, is EPEVTQTPSHQVTQMGQEVILRCVPISNHLYFYWYRQILGQKVEFLVSFYNNEISEKSEIFDDQFSVERPDGSNFTLKIRSTKLEDSAMYFCASTGDRGAPQHFGDGTRLSIL.

The rearrangement joins TRBV18 to TRBJ1-5; 9 bases align to TRBD1. CDR3 length equals 17 residues. Germline assignment: CDR1 KGHSH and CDR2 LQKENI. V lost 2 bases and J lost 6; bases outside the gene matches: 11. The CDR3 coding sequence is TGTGCCAGCTCACCAGGACAGGGGTGGAACGTGGGTCAGCCCCAGCATTTT. Translation gives CASSPGQGWNVGQPQHF.

This clonotype was found a few times. The chain joins TRBV2 to TRBJ1-2; TRBD1 matches at 10 bases. Germline CDR1 reads SNHLY; CDR2 reads FYNNEI. The CDR3 extends over 14 amino acids. V was clipped by 7 bases and J by 2 bases; unmatched bases: 4. CDR3 sequence (DNA): TGTGCCAGCAAAAGACAGGGGGCAAACTATGGCTACACCTTC. Its translation: CASKRQGANYGYTF.

The rearrangement links TRBV7-9 to TRBJ2-1; 15 bases are a match to TRBD2. J gave up 0 bases and V 5 bases, and 8 bases lay outside the gene matches. There are 19 residues in the CDR3. The germline V gene has CDR1 SEHNR and CDR2 FQNEAQ (reference sequence). The CDR3 DNA reads as TGTGCCAGCAGCCCCTGCGGGACTAGCGGGGGGAGCTCCTACAATGAGCAGTTCTTC. Translation gives CASSPCGTSGGSSYNEQFF.

This clonotype was observed a handful of times. The rearrangement links TRBV12-3 or TRBV12-4 to TRBJ2-7; 7 positions agree with TRBD2. The CDR3 contains 13 residues. The junction had 2 bases not matched to a gene; V was cut back by 3 bases and J by 3 bases. The CDR3 reads CASSFGRDYEQYF. CDR3 nucleotide sequence: TGTGCCAGCAGTTTTGGGAGGGACTACGAGCAGTACTTC.

This clonotype was detected ten times or more. CDR3 DNA: TGCAGTGCTAGCGATGGGATGAACACTGAAGCTTTCTTT. This codes for CSASDGMNTEAFF. This chain uses TRBV20-1 with TRBJ1-1; D uncertain. This CDR3 comprises 13 residues. V lost 3 bases and J 0 bases, leaving 8 bases between the germline ends. CDR1 and CDR2 from the germline V gene are DFQATT and SNEGSKA (reference sequence).

In this sample, this clonotype turned up a few times. CDR3 region: CASSLAVRDEQFF. In DNA form, the CDR3 reads TGTGCCAGCAGCTTAGCGGTTCGGGATGAGCAGTTCTTC. V is TRBV7-9 and J is TRBJ2-1; D is ambiguous. The CDR3 is made up of 13 amino acids. The ends were cut back, 0 bases at V and 8 bases at J, with 8 bases in the middle. Per germline, CDR1 SEHNR and CDR2 FQNEAQ (reference sequence).

This clonotype was counted ten times or more. J is TRBJ2-7 and V is TRBV18; possible D gene TRBD1, 5 bases. CDR1 is KGHSH, CDR2 LQKENI, per germline. V was shortened by 2 bases and J by 2 bases, with 13 bases between the two germline ends. The CDR3 loop spans 15 amino acids. DNA of the CDR3: TGTGCCAGCTCACCAGTTAAGGGGTCAACCTACGAGCAGTACTTC. Residues: CASSPVKGSTYEQYF.

This chain links TRBV27 with TRBJ2-2, with no clear D. This CDR3 has 15 amino acids. Trimming took 4 bases from V and 4 from J, leaving 13 bases between them. Germline lookup yields CDR1 MNHEY and CDR2 SMNVEV (reference sequence). The DNA of the CDR3 is TGTGCCAGCAGTTCCGGTTTGTCGGGCACCGGGGAGCTGTTTTTT. Its protein product is CASSSGLSGTGELFF.

The chain uses TRBV27 and TRBJ1-6, with 10 nucleotides matching TRBD1. The ends lost 6 bases at V and 10 bases at J; junction bases unmatched: 3. Germline lookup yields CDR1 MNHEY and CDR2 SMNVEV (reference sequence). The CDR3 contains 13 residues. The CDR3 spells CASSTTGGSPLHF. As DNA, the CDR3 is TGTGCCAGCAGCACGACAGGGGGCTCACCCCTCCACTTT.

Only a few counts were recorded for this clonotype. This chain joins TRBV15 and TRBJ2-2; 7 positions agree with TRBD2. Germline V lookup: CDR1 LNHNV, CDR2 YYDKDF (reference sequence). V was pared by 4 bases and J by 6 bases, with 8 bases of the junction left unmatched. The length of the CDR3 is 15 residues. CDR3 DNA sequence: TGTGCCACCAGCAAGAGGACTAGTGTGTCCGGGGAGCTGTTTTTT. Protein sequence: CATSKRTSVSGELFF.

The V call is TRBV11-2, the J call TRBJ1-2; 8 bases map to TRBD1. CDR1 and CDR2 from the germline V gene are SGHAT and FQNNGV. J gave up 8 bases and V 5 bases, and 7 bases lay outside the gene matches. This CDR3 spans 13 amino acids. Here the CDR3 DNA reads TGTGCCAGCAGCAGGACAGGGCGAGTGGGCTACACCTTC. As protein: CASSRTGRVGYTF. The whole variable domain, filled in from reference TRBV11-2 and TRBJ1-2, reads EAGVAQSPRYKIIEKRQSVAFWCNPISGHATLYWYQQILGQGPKLLIQFQNNGVVDDSQLPKDRFSAERLKGVDSTLKIQPAKLEDSAVYLCASSRTGRVGYTFGSGTRLTVV.

This clonotype was recorded at least ten times. The chain is built from TRBV29-1 and TRBJ1-5; TRBD1 is a possible D gene (5 bases). Between the trimmed V and J ends, which lost 4 bases and 2 bases, there was a span of 12 bases. Per germline, CDR1 SQVTM and CDR2 ANQGSEA. This CDR3 spans 14 amino acids. The CDR3 coding sequence is TGCAGCGTTGGGGGCAAGCAAGGCAATCAGCCCCAGCATTTT. Amino acid sequence: CSVGGKQGNQPQHF.

The CDR3 here is CASLRGANTGELFF. The CDR3 nucleotides read TGTGCCAGTCTTAGGGGGGCGAACACCGGGGAGCTGTTTTTT. The J gene is TRBJ2-2, the V gene TRBV7-6; either TRBD1 or TRBD2 may supply D (6 bases each). The CDR3 contains 14 residues. Germline values: CDR1 SGHVS, CDR2 FNYEAQ. With 9 bases removed from V and 0 bases from J, the gap between germline ends came to 11 bases.

Only a few counts were recorded for this clonotype. The chain joins TRBV4-3 to TRBJ2-3; a possible D gene is TRBD2 (6 bases). The CDR3 has 16 amino acids. Per the germline V gene, CDR1 is LGHNA and CDR2 is YSLEER. The V gene lost 0 bases and the J gene lost 1 base, with 11 bases spanning the gap. The CDR3 reads CASSQDTASGTDTQYF. The DNA of the CDR3 is TGCGCCAGCAGCCAAGATACTGCTAGCGGCACAGATACGCAGTATTTT.

The CDR3 DNA follows: TGTGCCAGCAGTATGCAGGGGAGAAGGGGTAATGAAAAACTGTTTTTT. Encoded protein: CASSMQGRRGNEKLFF. This chain connects TRBV6-6 to TRBJ1-4; D may be TRBD1 (6 bases). This CDR3 contains 16 residues. Germline CDR1 MNHNY, CDR2 SVGAGI (reference sequence). The ends were cut back, 5 bases at V and 4 bases at J, with 17 bases in the middle.

This clonotype was found many times. This rearrangement joins TRBV12-3 or TRBV12-4 to TRBJ1-6; D unclear. V dropped 4 bases and J dropped 7 bases, with 5 bases sitting between them. The CDR3 runs 12 residues. The CDR3 protein is CASSYGNSPLHF. CDR3 in DNA: TGTGCCAGCAGTTACGGGAATTCACCCCTCCACTTT.

This clonotype was detected many times. Mismatch with germline at one junction end may stem from a read error. The chain combines TRBV27 with TRBJ2-6; D not resolved. Germline assignment: CDR1 MNHEY and CDR2 SMNVEV (reference sequence). The CDR3 has 13 amino acids. The CDR3 DNA reads as TGTGCCAGCAGCTTATCTGGGGCCAACGTCCTGACTTTC. Its protein product is CASSLSGANVLTF. Full variable domain (rest looked up from reference TRBV27 and TRBJ2-6): EAQVTQNPRYLITVTGKKLTVTCSQNMNHEYMSWYRQDPGLGLRQIYYSMNVEVTDKGDVPEGYKVSRKEKRNFPLILESPSPNQTSLYFCASSLSGANVLTFGAGSRLTVL.